The T cell receptor (beta chain) described here comes from a study of identical twins. TCRdb fed the 5' RACE reads into MiXCR, producing one record per CDR3 protein. The data show about 160,000 distinct CDR3 sequences, roughly 3.5% seen once. Of note for this clonotype: Possible read error: a much larger clone is one base away. It is likely a read error, because the conserved phenylalanine at the end of the CDR3 is missing.

V lost 3 bases to trimming and J lost 1 base, with 10 bases between them. The CDR3 is 14 amino acids. Germline loops: CDR1 KGHSH, CDR2 LQKENI. The source of this sequence is a man younger than 35 in good health. The chain has TRBV18 and TRBJ2-7; D unclear. The specimen was memory T cells sorted from blood. The CDR3 sequence is CASSPRTKSYEQYY. As DNA, the CDR3 is TGTGCCAGCTCACCCCGAACCAAGTCCTACGAGCAGTACTAC.